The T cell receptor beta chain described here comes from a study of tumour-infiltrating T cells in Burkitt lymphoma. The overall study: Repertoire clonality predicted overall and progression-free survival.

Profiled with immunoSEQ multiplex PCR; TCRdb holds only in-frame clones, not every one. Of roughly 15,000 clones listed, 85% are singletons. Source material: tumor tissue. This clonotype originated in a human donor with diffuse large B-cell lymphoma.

The CDR3 DNA reads TGTGCCAGCTCATCTGGGACGGTCAACACTGAAGCTTTCTTT. Residues: CASSSGTVNTEAFF. The chain recombines TRBV18 with TRBJ1-1, with a weak D call TRBD1 (5 bases). This CDR3 contains 14 residues. Trimming shortened V by 5 bases and J by 2 bases, and 12 bases separated the two germline ends. Germline assignment: CDR1 KGHSH and CDR2 LQKENI.